The T cell receptor (beta chain) described here comes from a study of OX40 agonist ivuxolimab in advanced cancers. Repertoires were generated with immunoSEQ multiplex PCR, while TCRdb's copy carries only in-frame clones and drops some. Of 68,000 or so clones in the sample, approximately 80% were seen once. This CDR3 spans 14 amino acids. Germline CDR1 and CDR2: MNHEY and SMNVEV (reference sequence). With 6 bases removed from V and 11 bases from J, the gap between germline ends came to 22 bases. Autoimmune disease history or systemic immunosuppression meant exclusion. Study-level points and caveats: It was also the case that some nonresponders had low normalized T-cell clonal expansion. The average count of expanded clones was higher among CD8+ T cells than among CD4+.

Comments on this clone: No antigen is known for it.

This sample comprised CD4+ or CD8+ T cells sorted from blood, obtained in a trial of the OX40 agonist ivuxolimab. The sequence was collected from an adult with an advanced solid tumor such as melanoma, head and neck, liver or kidney cancer. The chain carries TRBV27 and TRBJ1-1; maybe TRBD1 (5 bases). The CDR3 sequence: CASSLNPWTPDAFF. The CDR3, as DNA: TGTGCCAGCAGCCTTAACCCTTGGACACCGGACGCTTTCTTT.